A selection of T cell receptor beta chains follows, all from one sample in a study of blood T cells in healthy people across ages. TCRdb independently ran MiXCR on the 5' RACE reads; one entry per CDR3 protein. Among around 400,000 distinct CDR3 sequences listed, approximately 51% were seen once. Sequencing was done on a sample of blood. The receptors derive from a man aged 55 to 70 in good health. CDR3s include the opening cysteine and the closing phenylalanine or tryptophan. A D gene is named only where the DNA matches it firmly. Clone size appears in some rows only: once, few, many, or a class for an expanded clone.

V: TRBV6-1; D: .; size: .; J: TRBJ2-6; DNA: TGTGCCAGCACCCTGACGGACTCTGGGGCCAACGTCCTGACTTTC; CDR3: CASTLTDSGANVLTF
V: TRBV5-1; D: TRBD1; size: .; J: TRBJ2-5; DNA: TGCGCCAGCGATGGGCACGGGACAGGGAGGAGAGAGACCCAGTACTTC; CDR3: CASDGHGTGRRETQYF
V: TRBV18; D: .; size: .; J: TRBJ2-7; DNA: TGTGCCAGCTCACCATCCCCCCATCGGCCCTACGAGCAGTACTTC; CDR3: CASSPSPHRPYEQYF
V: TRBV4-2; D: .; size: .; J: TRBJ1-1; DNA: TGTGCCAGCAGCCAAGAGGCTTCGAGGCTGAACACTGAAGCTTTCTTT; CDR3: CASSQEASRLNTEAFF
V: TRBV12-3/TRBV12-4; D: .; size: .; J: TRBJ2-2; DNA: TGTGCCAGCAGTTTTGGGACTCTGAACACCGGGGAGCTGTTTTTT; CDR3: CASSFGTLNTGELFF
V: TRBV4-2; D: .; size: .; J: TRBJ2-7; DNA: TGTGCCAGCAGCCAAGATTTCGGGAGAGCGGACTACGAGCAGTACTTC; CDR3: CASSQDFGRADYEQYF
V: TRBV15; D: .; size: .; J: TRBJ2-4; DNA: TGTGCCACCAGCAGGGCGGGGACTCTCCTAGCCAAAAACATTCAGTACTTC; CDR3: CATSRAGTLLAKNIQYF
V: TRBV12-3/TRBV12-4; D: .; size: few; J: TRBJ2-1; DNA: TGTGCCAGCAGCGATGGCGGACAGATCCAGTTCTTC; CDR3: CASSDGGQIQFF
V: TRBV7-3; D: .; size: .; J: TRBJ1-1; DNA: TGTGCCAGCAGCTTAACTGGGTGGGGGACTGAAGCTTTCTTT; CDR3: CASSLTGWGTEAFF
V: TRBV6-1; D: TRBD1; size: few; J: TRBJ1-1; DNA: TGTGCCAGCAGTGCACGCGCAGGGGGGCGGGCTGAAGCTTTCTTT; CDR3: CASSARAGGRAEAFF
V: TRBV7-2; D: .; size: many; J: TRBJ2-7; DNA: TGTGCCAGCAGCCCACCGCGTACAGGAGCCTACGAGCAGTACTTC; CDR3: CASSPPRTGAYEQYF
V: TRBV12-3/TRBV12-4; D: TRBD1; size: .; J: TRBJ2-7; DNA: TGTGCCAGCAGTTTGTGGGACAGAGTCTCCTACGAGCAGTACTTC; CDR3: CASSLWDRVSYEQYF
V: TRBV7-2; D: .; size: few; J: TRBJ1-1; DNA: TGTGCCAGCAGCTTAGCGCAGGGTGGAACTGAAGCTTTCTTT; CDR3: CASSLAQGGTEAFF
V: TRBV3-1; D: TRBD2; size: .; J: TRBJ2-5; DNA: TGTGCCAGCCGGGGGGGCGGGAGAGGTGAGACCCAGTACTTC; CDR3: CASRGGGRGETQYF
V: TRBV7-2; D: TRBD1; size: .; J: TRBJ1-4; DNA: TGTGCCAGCAGCCCCGTTGGGACAGGGGTAAATGAAAAACTGTTTTTT; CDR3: CASSPVGTGVNEKLFF
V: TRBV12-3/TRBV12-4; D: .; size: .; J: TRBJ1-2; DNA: TGTGCCAGCAGTTCCTACAGAGAAGGCTACACCTTC; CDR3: CASSSYREGYTF
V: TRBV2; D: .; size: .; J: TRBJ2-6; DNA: TGTGCCAGCAGTGGAGAGGGGACAACGACCCCTGGGGCCAACGTCCTGACTTTC; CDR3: CASSGEGTTTPGANVLTF
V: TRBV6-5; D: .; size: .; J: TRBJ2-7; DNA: TGTGCCAGCAGTTACAGGGGGACAAAAGACTACGAGCAGTACTTC; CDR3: CASSYRGTKDYEQYF
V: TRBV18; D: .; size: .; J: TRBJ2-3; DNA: TGTGCCAGCTCACCGAACAGGGGAGGGGGAGATACGCAGTATTTT; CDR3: CASSPNRGGGDTQYF
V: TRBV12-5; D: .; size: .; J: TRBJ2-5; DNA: TGTGCTAGTGGTTCATCCCTTACAGGTGGGCAAGAGACCCAGTACTTC; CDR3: CASGSSLTGGQETQYF
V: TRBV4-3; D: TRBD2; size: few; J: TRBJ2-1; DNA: TGCGCCAGCAGCCAAGATCCCACTAGCGGGAGGAGGTACAATGAGCAGTTCTTC; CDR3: CASSQDPTSGRRYNEQFF
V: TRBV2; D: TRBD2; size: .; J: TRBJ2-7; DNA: TGTGCCAGCAGAGCCGCGGGAGGAACCTACGAGCAGTACTTC; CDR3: CASRAAGGTYEQYF
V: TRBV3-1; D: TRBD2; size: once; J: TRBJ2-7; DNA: TGTGCCAGCAGCCTTCTTGGGGGGGGAACGTACTACGAGCAGTACTTC; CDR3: CASSLLGGGTYYEQYF
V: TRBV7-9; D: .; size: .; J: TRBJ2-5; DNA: TGTGCCAGCAGCTTAGCTAAGCGGCCCCGGGGGACCCAGTACTTC; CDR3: CASSLAKRPRGTQYF
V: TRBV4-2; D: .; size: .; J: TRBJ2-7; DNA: TGTGCCAGCAGCCAAGATCGGAAGGACGAGCAGTACTTC; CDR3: CASSQDRKDEQYF
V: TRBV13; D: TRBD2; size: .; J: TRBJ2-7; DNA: TGTGCCAGCAGTCGTACACTAGCGGGGGAATACTACGAGCAGTACTTC; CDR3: CASSRTLAGEYYEQYF
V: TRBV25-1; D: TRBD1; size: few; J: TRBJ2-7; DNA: TGTGCCAGCAGTGGGCTGACAGGGGCCTCCTACGAGCAGTACTTC; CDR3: CASSGLTGASYEQYF
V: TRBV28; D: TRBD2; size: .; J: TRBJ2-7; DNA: TGTGCCAGCAATCACGTTGAGGGAGGGCCGTCCTACGAGCAGTACTTC; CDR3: CASNHVEGGPSYEQYF
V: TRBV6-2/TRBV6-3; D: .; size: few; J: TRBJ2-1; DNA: TGTGCCAGCAGAGAAGGCCGGGATGAGCAGTTCTTC; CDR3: CASREGRDEQFF
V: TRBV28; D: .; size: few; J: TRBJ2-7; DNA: TGTGCCAGCAGTTTGTTAACAGTCCACGAGCAGTACTTC; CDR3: CASSLLTVHEQYF
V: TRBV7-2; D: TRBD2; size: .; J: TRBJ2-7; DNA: TGTGCCAGCAGCCGCAGACTAGCGGGAGCTTACGAGCAGTACTTC; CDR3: CASSRRLAGAYEQYF
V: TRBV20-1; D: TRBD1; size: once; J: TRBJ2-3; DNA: TGCAGTGCTAGAGGACAGGACAGGTACACAGATACGCAGTATTTT; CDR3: CSARGQDRYTDTQYF
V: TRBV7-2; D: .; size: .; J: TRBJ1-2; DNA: TGTGCCAGCAGCTTAGAAGGGAGGCTTTACTACACCTTC; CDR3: CASSLEGRLYYTF
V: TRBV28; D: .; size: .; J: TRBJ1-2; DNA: TGTGTCAGCAGTTTTGGGGTGAGTGGCTACACCTTC; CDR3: CVSSFGVSGYTF
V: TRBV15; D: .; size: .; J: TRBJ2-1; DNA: TGTGCCACCAGCACCTTAGCGGTATCCTACAATGAGCAGTTCTTC; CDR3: CATSTLAVSYNEQFF
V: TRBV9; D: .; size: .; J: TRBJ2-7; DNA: TGTGCCAGCAGCCCTCAGGGGGGCCTCTACAATGAGCAGTACTTC; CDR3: CASSPQGGLYNEQYF
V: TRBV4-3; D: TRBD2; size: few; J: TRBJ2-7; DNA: TGCGCCAGCAGCCAAGGGGGCGGGAGGGAGTACGAGCAGTACTTC; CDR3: CASSQGGGREYEQYF
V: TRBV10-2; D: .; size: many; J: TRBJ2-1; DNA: TGCGCCAGCAGTGAGATCCCTTACAATGAGCAGTTCTTC; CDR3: CASSEIPYNEQFF
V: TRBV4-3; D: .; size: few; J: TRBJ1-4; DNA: TGCGCCAGCAGCCAAGACCGCCCCAGGGCAACTAATGAAAAACTGTTTTTT; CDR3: CASSQDRPRATNEKLFF
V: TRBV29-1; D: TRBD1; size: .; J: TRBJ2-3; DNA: TGCAGCGTTTTCCGGGACAGGGGCATCACAGATACGCAGTATTTT; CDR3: CSVFRDRGITDTQYF
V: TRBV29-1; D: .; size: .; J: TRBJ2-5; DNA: TGCAGCGTCCAAGGAGCTGTTCGAGAGTACCAAGAGACCCAGTACTTC; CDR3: CSVQGAVREYQETQYF
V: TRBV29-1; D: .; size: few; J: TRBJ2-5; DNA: TGCAGCGTTGGACGACTAGTGGGGCAAGAGACCCAGTACTTC; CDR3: CSVGRLVGQETQYF
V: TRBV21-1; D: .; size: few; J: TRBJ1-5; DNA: TGTGCCAGCAGCAAGGGGGCACAGTATAGCAATCAGCCCCAGCATTTT; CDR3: CASSKGAQYSNQPQHF
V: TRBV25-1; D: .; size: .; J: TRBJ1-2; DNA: TGTGCCAGCAGTGGGGGTCTGATAGGAGCAGGCTACACCTTC; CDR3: CASSGGLIGAGYTF
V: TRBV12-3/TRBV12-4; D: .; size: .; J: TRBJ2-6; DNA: TGTGCCAGCAGTTTCCTGGTAGCGCGCTCTGGGGCCAACGTCCTGACTTTC; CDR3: CASSFLVARSGANVLTF